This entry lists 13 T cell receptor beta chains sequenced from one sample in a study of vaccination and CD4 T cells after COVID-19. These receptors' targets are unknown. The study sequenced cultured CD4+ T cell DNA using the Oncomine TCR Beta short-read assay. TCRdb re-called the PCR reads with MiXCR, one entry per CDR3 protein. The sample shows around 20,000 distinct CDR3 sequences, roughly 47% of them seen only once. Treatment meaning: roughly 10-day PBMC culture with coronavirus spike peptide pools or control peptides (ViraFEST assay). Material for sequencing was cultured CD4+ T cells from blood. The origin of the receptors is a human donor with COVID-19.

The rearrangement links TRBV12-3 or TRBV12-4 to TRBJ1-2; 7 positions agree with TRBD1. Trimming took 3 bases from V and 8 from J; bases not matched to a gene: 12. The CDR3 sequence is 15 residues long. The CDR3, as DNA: TGTGCCAGCAGTTTTAGGTCAGGGGGGAATGGGGGCTACACCTTC. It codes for CASSFRSGGNGGYTF.

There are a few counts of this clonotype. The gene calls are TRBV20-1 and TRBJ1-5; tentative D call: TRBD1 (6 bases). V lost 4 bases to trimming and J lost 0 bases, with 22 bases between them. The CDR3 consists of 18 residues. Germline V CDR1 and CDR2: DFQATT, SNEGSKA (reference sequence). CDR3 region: CSATSGRGGPLSNQPQHF. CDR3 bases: TGCAGTGCTACGTCAGGGAGGGGGGGCCCTCTTAGCAATCAGCCCCAGCATTTT.

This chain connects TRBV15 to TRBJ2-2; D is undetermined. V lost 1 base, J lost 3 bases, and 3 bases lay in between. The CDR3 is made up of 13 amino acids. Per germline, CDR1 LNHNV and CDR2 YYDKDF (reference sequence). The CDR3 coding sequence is TGTGCCACCAGCAGAGCTCACACCGGGGAGCTGTTTTTT. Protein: CATSRAHTGELFF.

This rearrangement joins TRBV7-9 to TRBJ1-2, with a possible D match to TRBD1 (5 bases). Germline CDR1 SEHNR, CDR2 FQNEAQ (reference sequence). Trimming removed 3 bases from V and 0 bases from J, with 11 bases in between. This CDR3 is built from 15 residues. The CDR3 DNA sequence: TGTGCCAGCAGCTTCCCCGGGACGGCTAACTATGGCTACACCTTC. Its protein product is CASSFPGTANYGYTF.

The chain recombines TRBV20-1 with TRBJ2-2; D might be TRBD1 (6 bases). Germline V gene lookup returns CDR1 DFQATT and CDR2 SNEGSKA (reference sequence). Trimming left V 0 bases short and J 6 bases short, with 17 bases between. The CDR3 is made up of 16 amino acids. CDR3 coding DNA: TGCAGTGCTAGAGAGGGCAAAGGGGGTGTTCCCGGGGAGCTGTTTTTT. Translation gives CSAREGKGGVPGELFF.

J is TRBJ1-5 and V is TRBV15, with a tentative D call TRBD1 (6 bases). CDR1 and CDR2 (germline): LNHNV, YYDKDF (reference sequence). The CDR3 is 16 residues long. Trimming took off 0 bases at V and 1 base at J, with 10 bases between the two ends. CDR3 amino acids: CATSRDPGTSNQPQHF. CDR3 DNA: TGTGCCACCAGCAGAGATCCCGGGACAAGCAATCAGCCCCAGCATTTT.

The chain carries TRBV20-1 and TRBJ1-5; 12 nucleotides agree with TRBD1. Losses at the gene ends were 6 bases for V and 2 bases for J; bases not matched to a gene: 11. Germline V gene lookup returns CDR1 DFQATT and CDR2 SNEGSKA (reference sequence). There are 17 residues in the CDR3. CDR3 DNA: TGCAGTGCATGGAGGGGGACAGGGGGCACGGGCAATCAGCCCCAGCATTTT. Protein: CSAWRGTGGTGNQPQHF.

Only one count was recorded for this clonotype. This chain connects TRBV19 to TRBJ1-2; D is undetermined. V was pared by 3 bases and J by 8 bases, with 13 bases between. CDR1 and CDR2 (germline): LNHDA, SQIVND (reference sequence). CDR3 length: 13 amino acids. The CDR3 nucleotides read TGTGCCAGTAGTATCACCCGGTTTCCGGGCTACACCTTC. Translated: CASSITRFPGYTF.

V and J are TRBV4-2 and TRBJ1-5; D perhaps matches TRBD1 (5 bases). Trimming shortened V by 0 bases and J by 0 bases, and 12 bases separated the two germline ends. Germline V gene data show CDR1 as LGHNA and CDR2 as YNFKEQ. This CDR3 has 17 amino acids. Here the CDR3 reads CASSQDPPGPSNQPQHF. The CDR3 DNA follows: TGTGCCAGCAGCCAAGATCCGCCGGGGCCTAGCAATCAGCCCCAGCATTTT.

CDR3 sequence reads: CASSLLPYPYNSPLHF. As DNA, the CDR3 is TGTGCCAGCAGCTTGTTGCCGTACCCCTATAATTCACCCCTCCACTTT. This chain links TRBV5-4 with TRBJ1-6; D is uncertain. The CDR3 is 16 residues long. The ends were cut back, 1 base at V and 2 bases at J, with 10 bases in the middle. The germline V gene encodes CDR1 SGHNT and CDR2 YYREEE (reference sequence).

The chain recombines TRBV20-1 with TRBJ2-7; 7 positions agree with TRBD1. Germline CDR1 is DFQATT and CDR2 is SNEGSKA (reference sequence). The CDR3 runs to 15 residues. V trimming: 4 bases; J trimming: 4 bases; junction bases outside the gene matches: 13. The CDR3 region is CSATSPRDSQYEQYF. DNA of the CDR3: TGCAGTGCTACCTCTCCCCGGGACAGCCAATACGAGCAGTACTTC.

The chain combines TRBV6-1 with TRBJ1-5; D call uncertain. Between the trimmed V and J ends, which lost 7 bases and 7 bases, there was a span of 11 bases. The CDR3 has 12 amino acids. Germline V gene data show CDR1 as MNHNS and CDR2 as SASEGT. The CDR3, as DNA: TGTGCCAGCACACGTGGTGTGCAGCCCCAGCATTTT. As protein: CASTRGVQPQHF.

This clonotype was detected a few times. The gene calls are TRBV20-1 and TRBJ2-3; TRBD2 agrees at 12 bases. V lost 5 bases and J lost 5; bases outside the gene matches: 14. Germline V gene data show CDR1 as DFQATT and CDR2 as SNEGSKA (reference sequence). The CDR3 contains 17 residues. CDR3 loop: CSAEPLLAGGIGDTQYF. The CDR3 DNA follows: TGCAGTGCTGAGCCGCTACTAGCGGGGGGAATAGGAGATACGCAGTATTTT.